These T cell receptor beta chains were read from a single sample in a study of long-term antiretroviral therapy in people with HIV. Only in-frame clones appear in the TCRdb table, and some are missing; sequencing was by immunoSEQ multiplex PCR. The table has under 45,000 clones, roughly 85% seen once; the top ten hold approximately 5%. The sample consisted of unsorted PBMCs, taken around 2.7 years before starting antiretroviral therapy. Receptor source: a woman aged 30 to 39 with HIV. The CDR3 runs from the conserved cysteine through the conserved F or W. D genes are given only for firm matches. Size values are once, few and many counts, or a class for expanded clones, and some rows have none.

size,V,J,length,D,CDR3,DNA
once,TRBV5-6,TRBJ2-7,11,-,CASSLEYEQYF,TGTGCCAGCAGCCTTGAATACGAGCAGTACTTC
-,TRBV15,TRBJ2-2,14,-,CATSRDFVGRELFF,TGTGCCACCAGCAGAGATTTCGTGGGCCGGGAGCTGTTTTTT
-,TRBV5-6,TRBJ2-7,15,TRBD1,CASSLGGQGSYEQYF,TGTGCCAGCAGCTTGGGCGGACAGGGCTCCTACGAGCAGTACTTC
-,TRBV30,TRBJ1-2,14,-,CAWSVQGSNYGYTF,TGTGCCTGGAGTGTACAGGGATCTAACTATGGCTACACCTTC
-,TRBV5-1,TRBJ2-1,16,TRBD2,CASSLEGGGVVDEQFF,TGCGCCAGCAGCTTGGAGGGCGGGGGGGTAGTCGATGAGCAGTTCTTC
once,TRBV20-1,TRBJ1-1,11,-,CSATSSGEAFF,TGCAGTGCCACGAGTTCGGGGGAAGCTTTCTTT
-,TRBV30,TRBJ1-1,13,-,CAWETWRDTEAFF,TGTGCCTGGGAGACTTGGCGGGACACTGAAGCTTTCTTT
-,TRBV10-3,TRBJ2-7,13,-,CAIGPAASYEQYF,TGTGCCATCGGCCCAGCGGCGAGCTACGAGCAGTACTTC
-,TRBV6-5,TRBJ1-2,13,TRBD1,CASSPGQSYGYTF,TGTGCCAGCAGTCCGGGACAGAGCTATGGCTACACCTTC
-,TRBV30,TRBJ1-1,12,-,CAWSSSHTEAFF,TGTGCCTGGAGTTCCTCCCACACTGAAGCTTTCTTT
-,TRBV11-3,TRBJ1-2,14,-,CASSLVGWTYGYTF,TGTGCCAGCAGCTTAGTCGGCTGGACGTATGGCTACACCTTC
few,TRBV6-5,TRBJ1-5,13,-,CASSYGINQPQHF,TGTGCCAGCAGTTACGGGATCAATCAGCCCCAGCATTTT
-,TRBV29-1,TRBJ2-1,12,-,CSVSKGHNEQFF,TGCAGCGTTTCGAAGGGCCACAATGAGCAGTTCTTC
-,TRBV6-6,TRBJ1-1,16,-,CASTAGSHEMNTEAFF,TGTGCCAGTACGGCGGGCAGCCATGAAATGAACACTGAAGCTTTCTTT
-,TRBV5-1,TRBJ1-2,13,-,CASSAQEGYGYTF,TGCGCCAGCAGCGCACAAGAGGGGTATGGCTACACCTTC
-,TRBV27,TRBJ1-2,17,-,CASSLLGHTVPAYGYTF,TGTGCCAGCAGTCTCTTGGGACATACAGTCCCGGCTTATGGCTACACCTTC
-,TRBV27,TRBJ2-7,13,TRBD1,CASSPDRVYEQYF,TGTGCCAGCAGCCCGGACAGGGTCTACGAGCAGTACTTC
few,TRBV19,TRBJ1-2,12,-,CAATEGNYGYTF,TGTGCCGCAACAGAAGGGAACTATGGCTACACCTTC
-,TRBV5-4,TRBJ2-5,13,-,CASSSRGTETQYF,TGTGCCAGCAGCTCCAGGGGTACAGAGACCCAGTACTTC
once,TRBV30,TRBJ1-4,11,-,CAWRANEKLFF,TGTGCCTGGAGAGCTAATGAAAAACTGTTTTTT
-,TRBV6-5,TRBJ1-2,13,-,CASSSTTTNGYTF,TGTGCCAGCAGTTCAACGACAACCAATGGCTACACCTTC
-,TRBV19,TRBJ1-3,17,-,CATTPEGLPGSGNTIYF,TGTGCCACCACCCCCGAGGGACTTCCCGGCTCTGGAAACACCATATATTTT
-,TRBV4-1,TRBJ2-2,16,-,CASSQVTGLSTGELFF,TGCGCCAGCAGCCAAGTTACGGGGCTTTCCACCGGGGAGCTGTTTTTT
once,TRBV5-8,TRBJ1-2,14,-,CASSGLLANYGYTF,TGTGCCAGCAGCGGACTTTTAGCTAACTATGGCTACACCTTC
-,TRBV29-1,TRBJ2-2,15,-,CSVEDPRENTGELFF,TGCAGCGTTGAAGATCCCCGGGAGAACACCGGGGAGCTGTTTTTT
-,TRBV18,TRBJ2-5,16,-,CASSPGRGKYQETQYF,TGTGCCAGCTCACCAGGGAGGGGGAAGTACCAAGAGACCCAGTACTTC
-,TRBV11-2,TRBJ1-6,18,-,CASSLVGLGGAFNSPLHF,TGTGCCAGCAGCTTAGTCGGGTTGGGGGGCGCTTTTAATTCACCCCTCCACTTT
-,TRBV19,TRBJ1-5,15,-,CASSILDRADQPQHF,TGTGCCAGTAGTATTCTGGACAGAGCTGATCAGCCCCAGCATTTT
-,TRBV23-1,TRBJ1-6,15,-,CASSPSGIRGSPLHF,TGCGCCAGCAGTCCCTCAGGGATCAGAGGTTCACCCCTCCACTTT
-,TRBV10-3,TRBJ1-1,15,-,CAISESRGMNTEAFF,TGTGCCATCAGTGAGTCTAGGGGGATGAACACTGAAGCTTTCTTT
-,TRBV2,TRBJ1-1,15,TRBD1,CASSVSGGISTEAFF,TGTGCCAGCAGTGTGTCAGGGGGTATTAGCACTGAAGCTTTCTTT
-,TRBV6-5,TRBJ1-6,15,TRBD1,CASSYEGQNNSPLHF,TGTGCCAGCAGTTACGAGGGACAGAATAATTCACCCCTCCACTTT
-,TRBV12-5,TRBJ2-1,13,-,CASGLGVGNEQFF,TGTGCTAGTGGTTTAGGGGTTGGGAATGAGCAGTTCTTC
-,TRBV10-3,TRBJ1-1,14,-,CAISDIFTQGEAFF,TGTGCCATCAGTGATATCTTCACGCAGGGTGAAGCTTTCTTT
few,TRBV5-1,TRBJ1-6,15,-,CASNYDGSYNSPLHF,TGCGCCAGCAACTACGACGGGTCCTATAATTCACCCCTCCACTTT
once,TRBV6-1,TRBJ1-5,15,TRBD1,CASRALTGEPQPQHF,TGTGCCAGCAGGGCACTGACAGGGGAGCCTCAGCCCCAGCATTTT
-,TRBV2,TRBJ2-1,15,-,CASSGTLATDNEQFF,TGTGCCAGCAGTGGAACGCTAGCTACCGACAATGAGCAGTTCTTC
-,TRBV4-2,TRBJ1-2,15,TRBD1,CASSQGAGTGLEEGF,TGTGCCAGCAGCCAAGGAGCCGGGACAGGGCTAGAGGAGGGCTTC
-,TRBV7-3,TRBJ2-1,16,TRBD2,CASSLAAGGNYNEQFF,TGTGCCAGCAGCTTAGCGGCGGGGGGCAACTACAATGAGCAGTTCTTC
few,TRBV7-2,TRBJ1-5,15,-,CASSLEYLGNQPQHF,TGTGCCAGCAGCTTAGAGTATCTAGGCAATCAGCCCCAGCATTTT
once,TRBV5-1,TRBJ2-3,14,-,CASSIGDSTDTQYF,TGCGCCAGCAGCATCGGGGATAGCACAGATACGCAGTATTTT
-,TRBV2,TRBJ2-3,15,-,CASSEAPASGDTQYF,TGTGCCAGCAGTGAAGCGCCTGCGTCTGGGGATACGCAGTATTTT
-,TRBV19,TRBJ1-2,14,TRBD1,CASRGGQGAGGYTF,TGTGCCAGTAGGGGGGGACAGGGGGCAGGTGGCTACACCTTC
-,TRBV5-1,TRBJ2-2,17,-,CASSPPPGSANTGELFF,TGCGCCAGCAGCCCTCCTCCAGGTTCTGCGAACACCGGGGAGCTGTTTTTT
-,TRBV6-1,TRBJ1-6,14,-,CASSEEQGYSPLHF,TGTGCCAGCAGTGAAGAACAGGGATATTCACCCCTCCACTTT
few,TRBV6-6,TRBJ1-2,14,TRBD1,CASTPTGTGTGYTF,TGTGCCAGCACTCCTACCGGGACAGGGACGGGCTACACCTTC
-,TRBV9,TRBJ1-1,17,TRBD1,CASSVDQAGGLNTEAFF,TGTGCCAGCAGCGTAGATCAGGCAGGGGGCCTGAACACTGAAGCTTTCTTT
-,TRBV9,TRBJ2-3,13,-,CASSGGRPDTQYF,TGTGCCAGCAGCGGGGGACGGCCCGATACGCAGTATTTT
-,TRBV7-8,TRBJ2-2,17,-,CASSLESRFSNTGELFF,TGTGCCAGCAGCTTAGAATCCCGTTTCTCGAACACCGGGGAGCTGTTTTTT
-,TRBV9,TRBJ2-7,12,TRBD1,CASSGQGNEQYF,TGTGCCAGCAGCGGACAGGGAAACGAGCAGTACTTC